The 26 T cell receptor beta chains listed next were all sequenced from one sample in a study of T-cell memory formation after mild COVID-19 (dated by TCRdb to the early 2020s). Receptor amplification or capture employed 5' RACE. The run used an Illumina NovaSeq 6000. In-frame beta chains were kept once TCRdb had trimmed the public reads at Q25 with fastp and called clones with MiXCR. Rows with one shared CDR3 protein collapse into an entry with the most common genes and DNA. The sample table holds some 490,000 distinct CDR3 sequences, of which over 15% were seen once. The top ten hold around 12% of the sample. Sequencing was performed on PBMCs or a T cell subset sorted from them (not recorded which). The receptors shown here come from an adult woman who had mild COVID-19 (a few samples of this study predate the infection). The sample titles of this study are shuffled in the database, so cell type and time point are left out; the donor was told from shared clones.

This clonotype has only a few counts. The chain combines TRBV9 with TRBJ1-5; no definite D call. Trimming took off 3 bases at V and 2 bases at J, with 9 bases between the two ends. The CDR3 is 14 amino acids. Germline CDR1 reads SGDLS; CDR2 reads YYNGEE. The CDR3 coding sequence is TGTGCCAGCAGCGGCGGGTCGGGCAATCAGCCCCAGCATTTT. This translates into CASSGGSGNQPQHF.

In its sample, this clonotype was seen a few times. This chain connects TRBV12-3 or TRBV12-4 to TRBJ1-5; the D is unclear. The length of the CDR3 is 14 residues. V was trimmed by 3 bases and J by 6 bases, leaving 12 bases between them. CDR3: CASSLREVSQPQHF. The CDR3 DNA is TGTGCCAGCAGTTTGAGGGAGGTGAGTCAGCCCCAGCATTTT.

This clonotype was observed a handful of times. The V gene is TRBV4-2, the J gene TRBJ2-7; either TRBD1 or TRBD2 may fit D (5 bases each). The CDR3 consists of 14 residues. Per the germline V gene, CDR1 is LGHNA and CDR2 is YNFKEQ. V dropped 1 base and J dropped 5 bases, with 12 bases sitting between them. As DNA, the CDR3 is TGTGCCAGCAGCCAAGGTGGGGGAAGTAACGAGCAGTACTTC. Protein product: CASSQGGGSNEQYF.

The J gene is TRBJ2-2, the V gene TRBV5-1; D is ambiguous. The ends were cut back, 5 bases at V and 4 bases at J, with 9 bases in the middle. The length of the CDR3 is 13 residues. Germline V gives CDR1 SGHRS, CDR2 YFSETQ. CDR3 sequence reads: CASSKQSTGELFF. The CDR3 DNA sequence: TGCGCCAGCAGTAAACAAAGCACCGGGGAGCTGTTTTTT.

Only a few counts were recorded for this clonotype. The chain recombines TRBV7-8 with TRBJ1-5; TRBD1 might be the D (5 bases). The CDR3 extends over 13 amino acids. Between the trimmed V and J ends, which lost 8 bases and 0 bases, there was a span of 8 bases. Per germline, CDR1 SGHVS and CDR2 FQNEAQ. The DNA for the CDR3 is TGTGCCAGCGGAGACAGTAGCAATCAGCCCCAGCATTTT. Translated: CASGDSSNQPQHF.

This clonotype was seen more than once but under ten times. The J gene is TRBJ2-3, the V gene TRBV24-1, with 7 positions matching TRBD1. Germline V lookup: CDR1 KGHDR, CDR2 SFDVKD. Trimming at V came to 4 bases and at J to 5 bases, leaving 8 bases not matched to a gene. This CDR3 contains 15 residues. The CDR3 loop is CATSDPGQAGDTQYF. CDR3 in DNA: TGTGCCACCAGTGACCCCGGACAGGCGGGAGATACGCAGTATTTT.

There are a few counts of this clonotype. This rearrangement joins TRBV18 to TRBJ2-1, with D maybe TRBD2 (7 bases). The CDR3 is 13 residues long. The ends were cut back, 3 bases at V and 8 bases at J, with 11 bases in the middle. In germline, CDR1 is KGHSH, CDR2 LQKENI. The CDR3 nucleotides are TGTGCCAGCTCACCTAGGGGGGGCGATGAGCAGTTCTTC. It yields the protein CASSPRGGDEQFF.

The rearrangement joins TRBV9 to TRBJ1-3; weak D call: TRBD1 (5 bases). Germline values: CDR1 SGDLS, CDR2 YYNGEE. V was clipped by 4 bases and J by 1 base, with 15 bases between them. The CDR3 has 16 residues. DNA of the CDR3: TGTGCCAGCAGCCTCCTTTCGGGGGTTTCTGGAAACACCATATATTTT. It yields the protein CASSLLSGVSGNTIYF.

CDR3 sequence reads: CSASGGNYGYTF. CDR3 DNA: TGCAGTGCTAGCGGTGGCAACTATGGCTACACCTTC. V usage is TRBV20-1 and J usage is TRBJ1-2; D ambiguous. CDR1 and CDR2 (germline): DFQATT, SNEGSKA (reference sequence). Between the trimmed V and J ends, which lost 3 bases and 2 bases, there was a span of 7 bases. The CDR3 is 12 amino acids.

This chain uses TRBV20-1 with TRBJ2-1; 7 bases match TRBD2. The CDR3 length is 12 residues. Unmatched junction bases numbered 6, after V lost 6 bases and J lost 7 bases. Germline V lookup: CDR1 DFQATT, CDR2 SNEGSKA (reference sequence). The DNA for the CDR3 is TGCAGTGCGGGGGGGGAGGCGAATGAGCAGTTCTTC. Its protein product is CSAGGEANEQFF.

This clonotype has more than one count but fewer than ten. The CDR3 DNA is TGTGCCAGCAGCCAAAAGGGTTTCAACATTCAGTACTTC. Translating it yields CASSQKGFNIQYF. J is TRBJ2-4 and V is TRBV14; D is undetermined. Germline assignment: CDR1 SGHDN and CDR2 FVKESK. CDR3 length: 13 amino acids. The V end was cut by 2 bases, the J end by 7 bases, with 9 bases between.

The rearrangement links TRBV5-5 to TRBJ1-6; 9 bases align to TRBD1. J lost 9 bases, V lost 0 bases, and 4 bases had no gene match. Germline-derived CDR1 and CDR2 are SGHKS and YYEKEE (reference sequence). The CDR3 contains 15 residues. CDR3 sequence (DNA): TGTGCCAGCAGCTTGGGACAGGGGGAGGGTTCACCCCTCCACTTT. It yields the protein CASSLGQGEGSPLHF.

A few counts support this clonotype. The CDR3 here is CASSGNSGTSYEQYF. CDR3 nucleotide sequence: TGTGCCAGCAGCGGAAATAGCGGGACTTCCTACGAGCAGTACTTC. This chain links TRBV7-9 with TRBJ2-7, with TRBD2 identical over 8 bases. This CDR3 is built from 15 residues. V was clipped by 5 bases and J by 1 base; unmatched bases: 7. CDR1 and CDR2 (germline): SEHNR, FQNEAQ (reference sequence).

This clonotype was counted a few times. The CDR3 here is CASRRLAGEETQYF. The CDR3 nucleotides are TGTGCCAGCAGAAGACTAGCGGGGGAAGAGACCCAGTACTTC. The chain is built from TRBV12-3 or TRBV12-4 and TRBJ2-5; 12 nucleotides line up with TRBD2. With V trimmed by 6 bases and J by 3 bases, 2 bases remained unmatched. CDR3 length: 14 amino acids.

The chain has TRBV7-9 and TRBJ2-3; 16 nucleotides align to TRBD2. V lost 11 bases, J lost 0 bases, and 8 bases stayed unmatched. Germline CDR1 SEHNR, CDR2 FQNEAQ (reference sequence). The CDR3 length is 17 residues. CDR3 amino acids: CAGSGTSGRASTDTQYF. The CDR3 coding sequence is TGTGCCGGATCCGGGACTAGCGGGAGGGCCAGCACAGATACGCAGTATTTT.

This clonotype has more than one count but fewer than ten. This sequence joins TRBV19 and TRBJ2-1, with a weak D call TRBD2 (5 bases). Trimming removed 8 bases from V and 8 bases from J, with 10 bases in between. This CDR3 contains 11 residues. Germline V gene data show CDR1 as LNHDA and CDR2 as SQIVND (reference sequence). The CDR3 sequence: CASQSGYEQFF. For the CDR3, the DNA is TGTGCCAGTCAATCGGGGTATGAGCAGTTCTTC.

V usage is TRBV7-9 and J usage is TRBJ1-2; the D gene is possibly TRBD1 (6 bases). Germline CDR1 reads SEHNR; CDR2 reads FQNEAQ (reference sequence). Between the trimmed V and J ends, which lost 5 bases and 1 base, there was a span of 17 bases. The CDR3 totals 16 residues. CDR3 sequence: CASSAGMGGLNYGYTF. The CDR3 region has the DNA TGTGCCAGCAGCGCTGGAATGGGGGGCCTTAACTATGGCTACACCTTC.

This clonotype turned up a few times. The V and J genes are TRBV9 and TRBJ1-2; D is perhaps TRBD1 (5 bases). This CDR3 spans 13 amino acids. Trimming took 6 bases from V and 1 from J, leaving 10 bases between them. In germline, CDR1 is SGDLS, CDR2 YYNGEE. CDR3 amino acids: CASNNGGNYGYTF. The CDR3 DNA reads as TGTGCCAGCAACAACGGGGGTAACTATGGCTACACCTTC.

This clonotype was found many times. Here the CDR3 omits its conserved ending phenylalanine or tryptophan, so a read error is the likely source. The DNA is omitted, as the CDR3 cannot be located on it reliably, and the CDR3 follows TCRdb's listing. The genes are TRBV7-2 and TRBJ2-7; the D call in the table, TRBD2, was not verified against the DNA. The CDR3 length is 11 residues, termini included. The germline V gene encodes CDR1 SGHTA and CDR2 FQGNSA. The CDR3 region is CASSLACQNPL.

The sample holds a few counts of this clonotype. This sequence joins TRBV7-3 and TRBJ2-3; D remains ambiguous. The CDR3 spans 17 residues. Germline V gene lookup returns CDR1 SGHTA and CDR2 FQGTGA. V was shortened by 0 bases and J by 1 base, with 14 bases between the two germline ends. The DNA of the CDR3 is TGTGCCAGCAGCTTAACCGCATGGGGTGGACGCACAGATACGCAGTATTTT. Protein product: CASSLTAWGGRTDTQYF.

The gene calls are TRBV7-9 and TRBJ2-7; weak D call: TRBD2 (5 bases). V gave up 3 bases and J gave up 6 bases, with 15 bases separating them. The CDR3 spans 14 residues. CDR1 is SEHNR, CDR2 FQNEAQ, per germline (reference sequence). This chain's CDR3 is CASSFRESGLEQYF. CDR3 nucleotide sequence: TGTGCCAGCAGCTTTAGGGAGTCTGGCCTCGAGCAGTACTTC.

This clonotype was seen a few times. The chain uses TRBV6-6 and TRBJ1-1; D is possibly TRBD1 (5 bases). Germline V gene lookup returns CDR1 MNHNY and CDR2 SVGAGI (reference sequence). The CDR3 has 15 residues. The germline V and J ends were trimmed by 5 bases and 4 bases, with 17 bases remaining between them. The CDR3 spells CASSGPRQGFTEAFF. CDR3 bases: TGTGCCAGCAGTGGCCCCAGGCAGGGATTCACTGAAGCTTTCTTT.

This clonotype was observed a handful of times. The chain has TRBV7-3 and TRBJ1-5; 9 bases line up with TRBD1. The CDR3 covers 16 residues. Germline V gives CDR1 SGHTA, CDR2 FQGTGA. V shed 2 bases, J shed 2 bases, and the junction held 4 bases outside the gene matches. CDR3: CASSLWTGEGNQPQHF. As DNA, the CDR3 is TGTGCCAGCAGCTTATGGACAGGGGAGGGCAATCAGCCCCAGCATTTT.

This clonotype occurred a few times. The chain combines TRBV20-1 with TRBJ2-1; D unclear. CDR3 length: 15 residues. Looked up from germline, CDR1 is DFQATT and CDR2 is SNEGSKA (reference sequence). V was pared by 3 bases and J by 6 bases, with 18 bases between. CDR3 residues: CSARGYPGLGNEQFF. DNA for the CDR3: TGCAGTGCTAGGGGCTACCCAGGTTTAGGCAATGAGCAGTTCTTC.

Many counts were recorded for this clonotype. V gene TRBV12-3 or TRBV12-4 combines with J gene TRBJ2-2; 10 nucleotides line up with TRBD1. Losses at the gene ends were 6 bases for V and 3 bases for J; bases not matched to a gene: 4. The CDR3 has 15 residues. This chain's CDR3 is CASSRDRGYTGELFF. CDR3 coding DNA: TGTGCCAGCAGCAGGGACAGGGGTTACACCGGGGAGCTGTTTTTT.

There are a few counts of this clonotype. V and J are TRBV10-3 and TRBJ2-5; D might be TRBD2 (6 bases). Germline lookup yields CDR1 ENHRY and CDR2 SYGVKD. The V end was cut by 5 bases, the J end by 5 bases, with 15 bases between. This CDR3 has 14 amino acids. CDR3 nucleotides: TGTGCCATCAGTTTTTCAGGACTATCGGAGACCCAGTACTTC. Protein sequence: CAISFSGLSETQYF.